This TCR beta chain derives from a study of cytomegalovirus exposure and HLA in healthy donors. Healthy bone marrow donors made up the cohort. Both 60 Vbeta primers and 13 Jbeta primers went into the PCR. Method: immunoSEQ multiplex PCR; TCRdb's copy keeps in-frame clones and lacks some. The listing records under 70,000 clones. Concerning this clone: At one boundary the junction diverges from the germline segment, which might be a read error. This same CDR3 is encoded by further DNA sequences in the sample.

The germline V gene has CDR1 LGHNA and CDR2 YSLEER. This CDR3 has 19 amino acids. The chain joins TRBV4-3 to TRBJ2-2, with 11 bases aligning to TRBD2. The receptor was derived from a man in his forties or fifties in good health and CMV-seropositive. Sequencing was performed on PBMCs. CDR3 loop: CASSQVLAGVTGATGELFF. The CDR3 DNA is TGCGCCAGCAGCCAAGTACTAGCGGGAGTTACGGGGGCCACCGGGGAGCTGTTCTTT.